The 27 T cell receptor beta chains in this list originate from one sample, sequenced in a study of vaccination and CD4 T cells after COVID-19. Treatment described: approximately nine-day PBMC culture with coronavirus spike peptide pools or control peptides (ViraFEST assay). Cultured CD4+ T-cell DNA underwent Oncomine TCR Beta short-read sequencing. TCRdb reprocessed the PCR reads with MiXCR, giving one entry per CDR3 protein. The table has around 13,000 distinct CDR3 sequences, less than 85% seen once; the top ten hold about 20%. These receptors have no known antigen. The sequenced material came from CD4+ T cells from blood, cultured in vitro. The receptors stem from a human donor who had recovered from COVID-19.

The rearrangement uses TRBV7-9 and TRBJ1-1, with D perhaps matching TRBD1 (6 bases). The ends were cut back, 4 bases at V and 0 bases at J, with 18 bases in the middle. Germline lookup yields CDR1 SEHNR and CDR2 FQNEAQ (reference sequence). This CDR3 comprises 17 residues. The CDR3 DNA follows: TGTGCCAGCAGCTCGTACAAAGGACAGTTCATGAACACTGAAGCTTTCTTT. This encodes CASSSYKGQFMNTEAFF.

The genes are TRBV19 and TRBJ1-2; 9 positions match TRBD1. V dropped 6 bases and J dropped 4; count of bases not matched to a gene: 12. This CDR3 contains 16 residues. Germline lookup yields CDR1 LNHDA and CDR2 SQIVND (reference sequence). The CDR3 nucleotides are TGTGCCAGTAGGCTCTTGTATGGGACAGGGATCTATGGCTACACCTTC. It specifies CASRLLYGTGIYGYTF.

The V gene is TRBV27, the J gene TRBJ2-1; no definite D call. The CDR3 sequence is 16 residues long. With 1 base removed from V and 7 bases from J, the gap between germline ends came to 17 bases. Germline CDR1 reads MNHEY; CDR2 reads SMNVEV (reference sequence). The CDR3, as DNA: TGTGCCAGCAGTTTATTTTCCACAACGCAATGGAATGAGCAGTTCTTC. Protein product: CASSLFSTTQWNEQFF.

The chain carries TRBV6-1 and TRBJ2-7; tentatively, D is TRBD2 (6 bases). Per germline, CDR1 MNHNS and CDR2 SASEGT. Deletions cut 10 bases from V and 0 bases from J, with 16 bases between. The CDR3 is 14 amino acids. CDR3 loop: CATNRDGSSYEQYF. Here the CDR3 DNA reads TGTGCCACCAACCGGGACGGGAGCTCCTACGAGCAGTACTTC.

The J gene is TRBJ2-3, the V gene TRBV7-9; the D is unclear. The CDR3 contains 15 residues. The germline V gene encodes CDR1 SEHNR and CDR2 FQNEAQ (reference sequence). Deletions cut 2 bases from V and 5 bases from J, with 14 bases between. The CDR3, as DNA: TGTGCCAGCAGCTTACAACGGCGGAGCCGAGATACGCAGTATTTT. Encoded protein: CASSLQRRSRDTQYF.

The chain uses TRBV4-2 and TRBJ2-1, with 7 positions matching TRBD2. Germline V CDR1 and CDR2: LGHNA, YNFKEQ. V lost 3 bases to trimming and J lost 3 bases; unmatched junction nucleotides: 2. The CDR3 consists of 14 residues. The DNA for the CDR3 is TGTGCCAGCAGCCAGCGGGAGAGCTACAATGAGCAGTTCTTC. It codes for CASSQRESYNEQFF.

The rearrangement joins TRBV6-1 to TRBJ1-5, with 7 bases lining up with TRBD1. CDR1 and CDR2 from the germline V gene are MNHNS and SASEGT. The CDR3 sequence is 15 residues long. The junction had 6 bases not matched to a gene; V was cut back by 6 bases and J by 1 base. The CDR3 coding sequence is TGTGCCAGCAGCCAGGGGGACAGCAGCAATCAGCCCCAGCATTTT. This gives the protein CASSQGDSSNQPQHF.

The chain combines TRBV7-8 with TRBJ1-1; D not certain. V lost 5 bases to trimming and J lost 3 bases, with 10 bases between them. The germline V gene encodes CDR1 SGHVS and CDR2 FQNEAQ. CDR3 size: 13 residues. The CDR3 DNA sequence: TGTGCCAGCAGCCCCAAGAGGGACACTGAAGCTTTCTTT. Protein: CASSPKRDTEAFF.

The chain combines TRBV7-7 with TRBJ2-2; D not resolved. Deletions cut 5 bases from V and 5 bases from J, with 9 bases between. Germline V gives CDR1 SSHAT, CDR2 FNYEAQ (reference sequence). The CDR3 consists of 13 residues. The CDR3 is CASSLRSTGELFF. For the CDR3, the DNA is TGTGCCAGCAGCCTGAGATCGACCGGGGAGCTGTTTTTT.

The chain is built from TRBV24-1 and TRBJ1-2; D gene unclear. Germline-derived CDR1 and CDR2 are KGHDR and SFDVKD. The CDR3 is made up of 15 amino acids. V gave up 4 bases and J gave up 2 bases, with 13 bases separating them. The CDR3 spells CATSDPGGKNYGYTF. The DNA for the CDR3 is TGTGCCACCAGTGACCCGGGCGGGAAAAACTATGGCTACACCTTC.

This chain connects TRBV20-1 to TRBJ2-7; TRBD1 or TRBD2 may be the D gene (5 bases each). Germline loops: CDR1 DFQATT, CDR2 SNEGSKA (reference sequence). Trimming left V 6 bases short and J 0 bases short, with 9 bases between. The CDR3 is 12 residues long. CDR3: CSAGTSSYEQYF. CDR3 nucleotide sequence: TGCAGTGCGGGGACCAGCTCCTACGAGCAGTACTTC.

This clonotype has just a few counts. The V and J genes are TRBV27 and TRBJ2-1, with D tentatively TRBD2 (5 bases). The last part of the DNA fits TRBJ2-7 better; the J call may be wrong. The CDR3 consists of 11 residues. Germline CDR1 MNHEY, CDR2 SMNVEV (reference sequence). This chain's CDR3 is CASRRALEQYF. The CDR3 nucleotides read TGTGCCAGCAGGAGGGCGCTGGAGCAGTACTTC.

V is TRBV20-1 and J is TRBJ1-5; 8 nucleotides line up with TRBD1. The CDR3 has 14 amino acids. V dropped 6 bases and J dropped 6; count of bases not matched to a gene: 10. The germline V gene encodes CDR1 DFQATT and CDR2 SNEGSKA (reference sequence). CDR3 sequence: CSANGQGGGQPQHF. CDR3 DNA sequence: TGCAGTGCCAACGGACAGGGAGGTGGTCAGCCCCAGCATTTT.

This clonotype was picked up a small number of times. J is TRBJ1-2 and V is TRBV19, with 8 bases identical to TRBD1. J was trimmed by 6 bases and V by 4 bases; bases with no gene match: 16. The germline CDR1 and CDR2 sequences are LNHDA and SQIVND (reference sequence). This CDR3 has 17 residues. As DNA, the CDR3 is TGTGCCAGTAGTAGACCTTCCAACAGGGGGGCAATAGATGGCTACACCTTC. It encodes CASSRPSNRGAIDGYTF.

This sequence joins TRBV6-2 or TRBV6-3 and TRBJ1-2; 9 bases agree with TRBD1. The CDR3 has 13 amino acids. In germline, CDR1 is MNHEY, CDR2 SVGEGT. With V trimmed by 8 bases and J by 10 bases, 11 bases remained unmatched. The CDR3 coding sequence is TGTGCCAGCCAAGGACAGGGGTTCAGCGTCTACACCTTC. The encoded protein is CASQGQGFSVYTF.

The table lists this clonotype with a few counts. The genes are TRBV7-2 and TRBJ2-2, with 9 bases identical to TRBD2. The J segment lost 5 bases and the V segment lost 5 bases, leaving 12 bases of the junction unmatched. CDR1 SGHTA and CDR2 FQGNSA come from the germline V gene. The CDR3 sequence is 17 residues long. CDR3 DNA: TGTGCCAGCAGCCCAGATGGGTTAGCGGGAGTGACCGGGGAGCTGTTTTTT. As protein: CASSPDGLAGVTGELFF.

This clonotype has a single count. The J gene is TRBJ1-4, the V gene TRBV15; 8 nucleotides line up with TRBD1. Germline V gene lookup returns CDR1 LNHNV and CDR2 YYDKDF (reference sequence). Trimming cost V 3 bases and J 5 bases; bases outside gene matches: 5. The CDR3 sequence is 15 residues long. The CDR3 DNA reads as TGTGCCACCAGCAGGACCGGGACAGGAAATGAAAAACTGTTTTTT. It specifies CATSRTGTGNEKLFF.

The CDR3 sequence is CASRGKGQGTPVFTDTQYF. The CDR3 DNA is TGTGCCAGTAGGGGAAAGGGGCAGGGGACCCCGGTGTTCACAGATACGCAGTATTTT. This sequence joins TRBV19 and TRBJ2-3; TRBD1 might be the D (6 bases). CDR1 is LNHDA, CDR2 SQIVND, per germline (reference sequence). Trimming left V 6 bases short and J 2 bases short, with 27 bases between. This CDR3 is 19 amino acids long.

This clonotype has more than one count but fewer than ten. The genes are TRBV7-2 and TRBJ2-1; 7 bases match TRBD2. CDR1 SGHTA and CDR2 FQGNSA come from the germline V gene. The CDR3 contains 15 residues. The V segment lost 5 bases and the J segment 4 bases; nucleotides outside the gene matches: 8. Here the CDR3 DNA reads TGTGCCAGCAGCCCGTACCTCGGGGGGTACAATGAGCAGTTCTTC. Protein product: CASSPYLGGYNEQFF.

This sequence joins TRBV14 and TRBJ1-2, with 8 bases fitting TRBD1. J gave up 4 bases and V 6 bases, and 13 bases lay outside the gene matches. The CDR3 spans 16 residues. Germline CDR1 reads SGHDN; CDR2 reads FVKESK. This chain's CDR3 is CASSTNQGAHGYGYTF. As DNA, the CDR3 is TGTGCCAGCAGTACTAACCAGGGGGCGCACGGCTATGGCTACACCTTC. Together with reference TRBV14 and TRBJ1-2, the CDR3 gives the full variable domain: EAGVTQFPSHSVIEKGQTVTLRCDPISGHDNLYWYRRVMGKEIKFLLHFVKESKQDESGMPNNRFLAERTGGTYSTLKVQPAELEDSGVYFCASSTNQGAHGYGYTFGSGTRLTVV.

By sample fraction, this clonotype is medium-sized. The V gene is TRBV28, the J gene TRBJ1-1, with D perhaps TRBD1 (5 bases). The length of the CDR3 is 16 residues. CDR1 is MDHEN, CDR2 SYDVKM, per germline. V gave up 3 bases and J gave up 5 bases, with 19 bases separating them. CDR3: CASSFGGGGAWTEAFF. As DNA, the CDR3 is TGTGCCAGCAGTTTTGGGGGAGGAGGGGCATGGACTGAAGCTTTCTTT.

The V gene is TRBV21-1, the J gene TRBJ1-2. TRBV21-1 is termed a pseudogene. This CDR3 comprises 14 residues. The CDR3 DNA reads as TGTGCCAGCAGCAGAGGCAACAGTTGGGGTGGCTACACCTTC. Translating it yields CASSRGNSWGGYTF.

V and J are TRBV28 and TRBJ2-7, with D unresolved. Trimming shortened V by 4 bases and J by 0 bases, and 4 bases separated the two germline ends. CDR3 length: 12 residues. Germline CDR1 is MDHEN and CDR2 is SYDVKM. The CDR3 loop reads CASSSNSYEQYF. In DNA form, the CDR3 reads TGTGCCAGCAGTTCTAACTCCTACGAGCAGTACTTC.

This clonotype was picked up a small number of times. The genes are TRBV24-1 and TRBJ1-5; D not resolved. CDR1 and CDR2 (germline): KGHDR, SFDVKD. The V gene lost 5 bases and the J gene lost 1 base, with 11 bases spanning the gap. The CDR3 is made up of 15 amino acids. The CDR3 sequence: CATSAASGSNQPQHF. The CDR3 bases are TGTGCCACCAGTGCCGCTTCGGGAAGCAATCAGCCCCAGCATTTT.

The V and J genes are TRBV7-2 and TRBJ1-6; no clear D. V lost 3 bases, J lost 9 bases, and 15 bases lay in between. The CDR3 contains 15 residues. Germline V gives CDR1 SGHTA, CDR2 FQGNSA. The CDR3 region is CASSFGSEAGSPLHF. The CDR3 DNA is TGTGCCAGCAGCTTTGGTTCAGAGGCAGGTTCACCCCTCCACTTT. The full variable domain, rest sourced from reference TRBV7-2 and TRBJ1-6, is GAGVSQSPSNKVTEKGKDVELRCDPISGHTALYWYRQSLGQGLEFLIYFQGNSAPDKSGLPSDRFSAERTGGSVSTLTIQRTQQEDSAVYLCASSFGSEAGSPLHFGNGTRLTVT.

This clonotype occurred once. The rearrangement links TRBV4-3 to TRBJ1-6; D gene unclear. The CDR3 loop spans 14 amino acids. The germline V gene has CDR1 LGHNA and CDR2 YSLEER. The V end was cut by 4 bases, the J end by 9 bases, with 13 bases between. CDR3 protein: CASSPRFNGSPLHF. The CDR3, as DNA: TGCGCCAGCAGCCCCAGGTTTAATGGTTCACCCCTCCACTTT.

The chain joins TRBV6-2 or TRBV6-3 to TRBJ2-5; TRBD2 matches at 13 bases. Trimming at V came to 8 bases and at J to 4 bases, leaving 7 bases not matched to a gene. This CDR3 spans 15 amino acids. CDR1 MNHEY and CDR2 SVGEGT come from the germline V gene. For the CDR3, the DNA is TGTGCCAGCCGGACTAGCGGGAGTTTTCGAGAGACCCAGTACTTC. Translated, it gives CASRTSGSFRETQYF.